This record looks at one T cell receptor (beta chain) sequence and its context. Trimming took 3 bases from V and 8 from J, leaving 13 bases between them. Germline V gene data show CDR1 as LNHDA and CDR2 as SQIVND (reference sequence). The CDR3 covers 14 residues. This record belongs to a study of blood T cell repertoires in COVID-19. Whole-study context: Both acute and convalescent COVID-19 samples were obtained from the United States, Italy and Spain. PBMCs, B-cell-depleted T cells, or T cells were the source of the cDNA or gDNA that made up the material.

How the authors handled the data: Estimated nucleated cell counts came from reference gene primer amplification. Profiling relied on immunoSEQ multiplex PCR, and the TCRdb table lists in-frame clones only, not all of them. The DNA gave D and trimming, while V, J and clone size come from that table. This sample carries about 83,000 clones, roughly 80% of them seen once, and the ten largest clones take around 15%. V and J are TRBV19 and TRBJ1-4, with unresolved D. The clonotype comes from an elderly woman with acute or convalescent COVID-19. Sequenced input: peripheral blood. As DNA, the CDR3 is TGTGCCAGTAGTATCCCTACCCCGGGGGAAAAACTGTTTTTT. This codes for CASSIPTPGEKLFF.